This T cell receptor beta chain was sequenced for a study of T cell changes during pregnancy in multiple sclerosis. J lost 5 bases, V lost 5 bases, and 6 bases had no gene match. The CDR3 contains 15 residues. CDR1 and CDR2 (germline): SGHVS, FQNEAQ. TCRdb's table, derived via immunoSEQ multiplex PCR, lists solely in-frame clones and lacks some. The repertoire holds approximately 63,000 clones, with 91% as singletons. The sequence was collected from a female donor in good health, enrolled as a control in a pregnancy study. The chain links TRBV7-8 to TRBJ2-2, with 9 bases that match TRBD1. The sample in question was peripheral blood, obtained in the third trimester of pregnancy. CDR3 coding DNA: TGTGCCAGCAGCCGGGACAGGGATAGAACCGGGGAGCTGTTTTTT. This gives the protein CASSRDRDRTGELFF.